The 30 T cell receptor beta chains reported below all come from one sample, sequenced in a study of low-dose radiotherapy and immunotherapy resistance in tumors. Described time point: after trial treatment. Treatment indicated: LDRT plus nivolumab, ipilimumab, low-dose cyclophosphamide and aspirin (RACIN trial). Primers used for first-strand cDNA, a TRAV- and TRBV-specific set, covered both alpha and beta chains. The authors amplified TCRs for about 20 PCR cycles with a constant-region primer and a V-primer adapter. TCRdb recomputed calls from the reads with MiXCR, one row per CDR3 protein. The data contain around 84,000 distinct CDR3 sequences, around 17% of them singletons. The sequencing used PBMCs, collected after low-dose radiotherapy plus immunotherapy. These receptors were obtained from a male donor with prostate cancer.

With respect to this clonotype: Given a far larger clone just one base away, this is likely a sequencing read error. The chain joins TRBV20-1 to TRBJ2-7; 8 nucleotides line up with TRBD2. The V gene's germline CDR1 is DFQATT and CDR2 SNEGSKA (reference sequence). The CDR3 length is 14 residues. In DNA, the CDR3 is TGCAGCGTTGTAGCGGGAAACCTATTCTACGAGCAGTACTTC. Translated: CSVVAGNLFYEQYF.

This clonotype came up a few times. The chain recombines TRBV28 with TRBJ2-7; tentatively, D is TRBD2 (7 bases). With 6 bases removed from V and 2 bases from J, the gap between germline ends came to 14 bases. Germline values: CDR1 MDHEN, CDR2 SYDVKM. CDR3 size: 14 residues. CDR3 loop: CASSLGGAPYEQYF. The CDR3 nucleotides read TGTGCCAGCAGCCTAGGGGGGGCCCCCTACGAGCAGTACTTC.

The chain uses TRBV7-9 and TRBJ2-2, with 7 bases lining up with TRBD2. V shed 5 bases and J 5 bases; nucleotides not matched to a gene: 8. Germline assignment: CDR1 SEHNR and CDR2 FQNEAQ (reference sequence). There are 15 residues in the CDR3. In nucleotides, the CDR3 is TGTGCCAGCAGCCTAGAAGCGGGGCAAACCGGGGAGCTGTTTTTT. Translating gives CASSLEAGQTGELFF.

As regards this clonotype: Being one base from a much bigger clone, this may be a read error. The CDR3 nucleotides read TGTGCCAGCAGAGCGAGTGCAACTAATGAAAAACTGTTTTTT. Its protein product is CASRASATNEKLFF. The rearrangement joins TRBV2 to TRBJ1-4; D is ambiguous. V was trimmed by 6 bases and J by 0 bases, leaving 8 bases between them. Germline CDR1 SNHLY, CDR2 FYNNEI. The CDR3 spans 14 residues.

The sample holds many counts of this clonotype. The chain couples TRBV18 to TRBJ2-4; either TRBD1 or TRBD2 may fit D (5 bases each). Trimming shortened V by 0 bases and J by 0 bases, and 9 bases separated the two germline ends. The CDR3 is made up of 16 amino acids. From germline, CDR1 is KGHSH and CDR2 LQKENI. The CDR3 bases are TGTGCCAGCTCACCACCGAAGGGGACAGCCAAAAACATTCAGTACTTC. This gives the protein CASSPPKGTAKNIQYF.

The chain couples TRBV29-1 to TRBJ2-5, with 8 bases aligning to TRBD1. The V segment lost 6 bases and the J segment 4 bases; nucleotides outside the gene matches: 7. The CDR3 sequence is 13 residues long. From germline, CDR1 is SQVTM and CDR2 ANQGSEA. The CDR3 reads CSVAETGAETQYF. CDR3 bases: TGCAGCGTGGCTGAGACAGGGGCAGAGACCCAGTACTTC.

This clonotype was counted at least ten times. V and J are TRBV15 and TRBJ2-5; D gene unclear. The germline gives CDR1 LNHNV, CDR2 YYDKDF (reference sequence). CDR3 length equals 17 residues. V lost 3 bases and J 4 bases, leaving 21 bases between the germline ends. Here the CDR3 DNA reads TGTGCCACCAGCAGTCGAGAAACCCCCATTCTGGGAGAGACCCAGTACTTC. As protein: CATSSRETPILGETQYF.

The table lists this clonotype with a few counts. The chain is built from TRBV7-6 and TRBJ1-2; D gene ambiguous. The CDR3 consists of 15 residues. Trimming cost V 1 base and J 8 bases, with 17 bases left between them. Germline V CDR1 and CDR2: SGHVS, FNYEAQ. The CDR3 is CASSLESGPAGGYTF. In DNA, the CDR3 is TGTGCCAGCAGCTTAGAGTCTGGCCCTGCCGGGGGCTACACCTTC.

This clonotype has a count of ten or more. The chain carries TRBV10-3 and TRBJ2-7; TRBD1 matches 10 bases. There are 16 residues in the CDR3. The germline V gene encodes CDR1 ENHRY and CDR2 SYGVKD. The V gene end was trimmed by 3 bases and the J gene end by 0 bases; junction bases not matched to a gene: 5. The CDR3 DNA reads as TGTGCCATCAGTGATTCCGGGACAGGGGTCTCCTACGAGCAGTACTTC. Translating it yields CAISDSGTGVSYEQYF.

In its sample, this clonotype was seen many times. This chain joins TRBV7-2 and TRBJ2-7; a weak D match, TRBD2 (6 bases). Germline loops: CDR1 SGHTA, CDR2 FQGNSA. The CDR3 extends over 13 amino acids. Trimming left V 3 bases short and J 6 bases short, with 12 bases between. The CDR3 nucleotides are TGTGCCAGCAGCTTCGGCCTAGCGTTCGAGCAGTACTTC. This codes for CASSFGLAFEQYF.

Here the CDR3 reads CASSAAGLDNEQFF. Written as DNA, the CDR3 is TGTGCCAGCAGCGCCGCGGGACTAGATAATGAGCAGTTCTTC. This sequence joins TRBV7-9 and TRBJ2-1; 8 nucleotides align to TRBD2. The V gene's germline CDR1 is SEHNR and CDR2 FQNEAQ (reference sequence). The CDR3 is 14 amino acids. With V trimmed by 5 bases and J by 7 bases, 7 bases remained unmatched.

Ten or more counts support this clonotype. The gene calls are TRBV28 and TRBJ2-7, with TRBD2 as a possible D gene (6 bases). This CDR3 comprises 13 residues. The germline V gene has CDR1 MDHEN and CDR2 SYDVKM. V lost 6 bases to trimming and J lost 7 bases, with 16 bases between them. Here the CDR3 reads CASRGGPHLEQYF. DNA for the CDR3: TGTGCCAGCAGGGGAGGCCCCCATCTGGAGCAGTACTTC.

This clonotype came up many times. This sequence joins TRBV6-8 and TRBJ2-7; TRBD1 or TRBD2 may be the D gene (7 bases each). This CDR3 has 16 amino acids. The ends were cut back, 0 bases at V and 2 bases at J, with 14 bases in the middle. Per the germline V gene, CDR1 is MNHGY and CDR2 is SAAAGT. The CDR3 sequence: CASSYSNRGGTYEQYF. CDR3 coding DNA: TGTGCCAGCAGTTACTCGAACAGGGGAGGGACCTACGAGCAGTACTTC.

This clonotype has at least ten counts. The rearrangement uses TRBV6-2 or TRBV6-3 and TRBJ1-1; 7 bases map to TRBD1. Germline V gene sequence: CDR1 MNHEY, CDR2 SVGEGT. The CDR3 runs to 14 residues. The J segment lost 4 bases and the V segment lost 5 bases, leaving 7 bases of the junction unmatched. CDR3 nucleotides: TGTGCCAGCAGTCTGACAGGGACGGGCACTGAAGCTTTCTTT. Protein: CASSLTGTGTEAFF.

V and J are TRBV12-3 or TRBV12-4 and TRBJ2-5; maybe TRBD1 (6 bases). This CDR3 has 13 amino acids. V was clipped by 1 base and J by 4 bases, with 7 bases between them. The CDR3 spells CASSLGRGETQYF. CDR3 bases: TGTGCCAGCAGTTTAGGCAGGGGAGAGACCCAGTACTTC.

Ten or more counts support this clonotype. The CDR3, as DNA: TGTGCCAGCAGCGAAGGACAACCGTCAAGGGCTGGAAACACCATATATTTT. Its protein product is CASSEGQPSRAGNTIYF. This chain connects TRBV12-3 or TRBV12-4 to TRBJ1-3; possible D gene TRBD1, 5 bases. The length of the CDR3 is 17 residues. Deletions cut 6 bases from V and 2 bases from J, with 20 bases between.

Points on this clonotype: This likely stems from a read error, as it lies one base from a far larger clone. V gene TRBV5-3 combines with J gene TRBJ2-6, with D uncertain. TRBV5-3 is marked as an open reading frame, function uncertain. This CDR3 is 16 amino acids long. The CDR3 nucleotides are TGTGCCAGCAGCTTTGATGTTCGCTCTGGGGCCAACGTCCTGACTTTC. It codes for CASSFDVRSGANVLTF.

This clonotype was detected ten times or more. The CDR3 DNA is TGCAGTGCTCTTATTCGATACAGGGCTACCGGGGAGCTGTTTTTT. It translates to CSALIRYRATGELFF. The chain combines TRBV20-1 with TRBJ2-2; a possible D gene is TRBD1 (6 bases). The germline gives CDR1 DFQATT, CDR2 SNEGSKA (reference sequence). Trimming removed 5 bases at V and 5 bases at J, with 18 bases between. This CDR3 contains 15 residues.

This clonotype was recorded many times. The chain is built from TRBV5-1 and TRBJ2-7; perhaps TRBD2 as D (5 bases). V was clipped by 3 bases and J by 0 bases, with 10 bases between them. This CDR3 contains 14 residues. Germline loops: CDR1 SGHRS, CDR2 YFSETQ. The CDR3 DNA reads TGCGCCAGCAGCTCGGAGGCGCTCTCCTACGAGCAGTACTTC. Its translation is CASSSEALSYEQYF.

This clonotype was counted many times. The chain carries TRBV18 and TRBJ1-1; D remains unclear. The CDR3 extends over 15 amino acids. The V end was cut by 2 bases, the J end by 1 base, with 11 bases between. Germline V lookup: CDR1 KGHSH, CDR2 LQKENI. The CDR3 is CASSPIQSENTEAFF. CDR3 DNA: TGTGCCAGCTCACCAATACAGTCGGAGAACACTGAAGCTTTCTTT.

The gene calls are TRBV5-8 and TRBJ1-5; D ambiguous. Germline values: CDR1 SGHTS, CDR2 YDEGEE. The ends were cut back, 0 bases at V and 7 bases at J, with 8 bases in the middle. This CDR3 contains 13 residues. Here the CDR3 reads CASSLGARQPQHF. The CDR3 DNA reads as TGTGCCAGCAGCTTGGGGGCTCGGCAGCCCCAGCATTTT.

This clonotype showed up many times. The chain has TRBV18 and TRBJ2-3; D possibly corresponds to TRBD2 (5 bases). This CDR3 spans 16 amino acids. The V gene lost 3 bases and the J gene lost 4 bases, with 17 bases spanning the gap. Per germline, CDR1 KGHSH and CDR2 LQKENI. The CDR3 nucleotides are TGTGCCAGCTCACCCTCCCGAGGAAGAGGGCCAGATACGCAGTATTTT. Residues: CASSPSRGRGPDTQYF. Looking up the rest from reference TRBV18 and TRBJ2-3 gives the full variable domain: NAGVMQNPRHLVRRRGQEARLRCSPMKGHSHVYWYRQLPEEGLKFMVYLQKENIIDESGMPKERFSAEFPKEGPSILRIQQVVRGDSAAYFCASSPSRGRGPDTQYFGPGTRLTVL.

This clonotype has at least ten counts. In DNA form, the CDR3 reads TGTGCCAGCAGCAAAGGTAGTCACGAGCAGTACTTC. Protein: CASSKGSHEQYF. The chain joins TRBV21-1 to TRBJ2-7; the tabulated D call, TRBD2, remains unverified against the DNA. TRBV21-1 is classified as a pseudogene. The CDR3 totals 12 residues.

This clonotype has at least ten counts. The chain uses TRBV27 and TRBJ1-1; no firm D call. V lost 2 bases and J lost 0, with 13 bases in between. The CDR3 spans 16 residues. Germline CDR1 and CDR2: MNHEY and SMNVEV (reference sequence). CDR3 in DNA: TGTGCCAGCAGTTTAGTTCATCCGGGTTTGAACACTGAAGCTTTCTTT. It translates to CASSLVHPGLNTEAFF.

This clonotype was observed at least ten times. The chain carries TRBV5-1 and TRBJ2-2; D not certain. The CDR3 runs to 15 residues. V was trimmed by 1 base and J by 1 base, leaving 8 bases between them. The germline CDR1 and CDR2 sequences are SGHRS and YFSETQ. CDR3 region: CASSLRHMNTGELFF. CDR3 DNA: TGCGCCAGCAGCTTGCGGCACATGAACACCGGGGAGCTGTTTTTT.

This clonotype was found many times. V gene TRBV2 combines with J gene TRBJ2-2; 8 positions match TRBD1. CDR1 and CDR2 (germline): SNHLY, FYNNEI. The CDR3 contains 15 residues. V lost 8 bases and J lost 4; bases outside the gene matches: 9. CDR3 loop: CASQGAFDTTGELFF. For the CDR3, the DNA is TGTGCCAGCCAGGGGGCCTTTGACACCACCGGGGAGCTGTTTTTT.

This clonotype has at least ten counts. This rearrangement joins TRBV12-3 or TRBV12-4 to TRBJ1-5, with no clear D. The CDR3 has 15 amino acids. V was pared by 3 bases and J by 3 bases, with 12 bases between. This chain's CDR3 is CASSFDYRPNQPQHF. Written as DNA, the CDR3 is TGTGCCAGCAGTTTCGACTACAGACCCAATCAGCCCCAGCATTTT.

This clonotype was seen only once. The junction shows a germline mismatch at one end, possibly a read error. The chain is built from TRBV3-1 and TRBJ2-1, with TRBD2 matching 8 bases. Looked up from germline, CDR1 is LGHDT and CDR2 is YNNKEL (reference sequence). The CDR3 contains 15 residues. CDR3 in amino acids: CASSQGTSMGRKQLF. In nucleotides, the CDR3 is TGTGCCAGCAGCCAAGGGACTAGCATGGGTCGTAAGCAGCTCTTC.

The table lists this clonotype with many counts. CDR3 in amino acids: CASSDVGTHGYTF. For the CDR3, the DNA is TGTGCCAGCAGTGACGTAGGGACCCATGGCTACACCTTC. The rearrangement links TRBV25-1 to TRBJ1-2; a weak D match, TRBD1 (5 bases). This CDR3 is built from 13 residues. V lost 3 bases and J 6 bases, leaving 11 bases between the germline ends. Per the germline V gene, CDR1 is MGHDK and CDR2 is SYGVNS.

This clonotype was counted many times. The chain combines TRBV24-1 with TRBJ2-3; 8 nucleotides agree with TRBD2. Germline V gene data show CDR1 as KGHDR and CDR2 as SFDVKD. The CDR3 covers 16 residues. Unmatched junction bases numbered 7, after V lost 4 bases and J lost 2 bases. For the CDR3, the DNA is TGTGCCACCAGTGAAACGACTAGCGCCGTCACAGATACGCAGTATTTT. Its protein is CATSETTSAVTDTQYF.